This T cell receptor (beta chain) was profiled in a study of vaccination effects on CD4 cells after COVID-19. Study as a whole: Either the BNT162b2 or mRNA-1273 vaccine was given to participants in two doses.

Sequencing was preceded by expansion of antigen-specific CD4+ T cells with viral peptide pools in the ViraFEST assay. Upon completion of roughly ten days in culture, CD4+ T cells were isolated. Absence of prior SARS-CoV-2 infection characterized the vaccine recipients, who showed negative nucleocapsid antibodies. Half-medium replacement with IL-2 medium occurred on days 3 and 7. V was clipped by 0 bases and J by 7 bases; unmatched bases: 4. In germline, CDR1 is KGHDR, CDR2 SFDVKD. The length of the CDR3 is 15 residues. The protocol was immunoSEQ multiplex PCR, while the TCRdb copy is restricted to in-frame clones and leaves out a portion. The sample records tens of thousands of clones, under 70% being singletons. General study points: Late post-vaccination samples showed marked contraction of infection- and vaccine-induced clones.

Comment on this clone: Its antigen is undetermined.

The chain links TRBV24-1 to TRBJ2-1; 8 bases agree with TRBD2. The sequencing here drew on CD4+ T cells from PBMCs cultured with SARS-CoV-2 spike peptides, taken before COVID-19 vaccination. This TCR came from a human donor who received a COVID-19 vaccine. The CDR3 bases are TGTGCCACCAGTGATTTGGGACTAGCAATGAATGAGCAGTTCTTC. This encodes CATSDLGLAMNEQFF.